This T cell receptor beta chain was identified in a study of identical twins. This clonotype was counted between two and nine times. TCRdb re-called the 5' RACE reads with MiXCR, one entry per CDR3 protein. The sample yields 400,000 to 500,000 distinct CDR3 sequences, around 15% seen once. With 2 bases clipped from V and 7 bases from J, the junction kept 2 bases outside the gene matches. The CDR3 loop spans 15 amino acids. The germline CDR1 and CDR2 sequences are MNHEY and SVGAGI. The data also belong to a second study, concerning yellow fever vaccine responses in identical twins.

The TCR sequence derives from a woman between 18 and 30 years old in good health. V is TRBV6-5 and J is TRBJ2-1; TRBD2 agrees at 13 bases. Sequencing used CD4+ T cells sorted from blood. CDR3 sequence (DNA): TGTGCCAGCAGTTACGGGACTAGCGGGGTTAATGAGCAGTTCTTC. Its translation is CASSYGTSGVNEQFF.